The subject of this entry is one T cell receptor (beta chain). Its specificity is not known. The data derive from a study of identical twins. TCRdb ran MiXCR on the 5' RACE reads and lists one entry per CDR3 protein. The sample holds 200,000 to 250,000 distinct CDR3 sequences, approximately 7% seen once. Study results and caveats: Carriage of fewer insertions was seen in abundant cord blood beta clonotypes, whereas memory repertoires showed none. Beta out-of-frame sequences displayed a weaker excess of sharing between twins.

The CDR3 length is 17 residues. V dropped 0 bases and J dropped 7 bases, with 20 bases sitting between them. Germline V CDR1 and CDR2: MGHRA, YSYEKL. The sample was also linked to a second study, of yellow fever vaccine responses in identical twins.

This chain uses TRBV4-1 with TRBJ2-3; D is unresolved. This receptor was taken from a woman under 30 in good health. The sequenced sample consisted of memory (CD45RO+) T cells sorted from blood. CDR3 sequence (DNA): TGCGCCAGCAGCCAAGACTCTTGGCTAGGTAGTGGGAATACGCAGTATTTT. Protein: CASSQDSWLGSGNTQYF.